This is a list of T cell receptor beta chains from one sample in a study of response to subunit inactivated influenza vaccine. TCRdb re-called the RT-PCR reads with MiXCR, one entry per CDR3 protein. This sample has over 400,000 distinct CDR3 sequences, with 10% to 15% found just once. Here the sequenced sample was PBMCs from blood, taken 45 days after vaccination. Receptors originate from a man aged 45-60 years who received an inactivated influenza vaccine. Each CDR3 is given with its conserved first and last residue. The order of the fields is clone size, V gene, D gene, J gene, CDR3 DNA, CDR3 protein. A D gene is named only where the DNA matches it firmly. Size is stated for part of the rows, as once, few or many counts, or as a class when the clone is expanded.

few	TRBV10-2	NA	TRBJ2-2	TGCGCCAGCAGTGAGTCGAAATTATATCTGCCAACCGGGGAGCTGTTTTTT	CASSESKLYLPTGELFF
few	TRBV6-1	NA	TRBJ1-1	TGTGCCAGCAGTGAAAATAGGATGGGCGGGGAAGCTTTCTTT	CASSENRMGGEAFF
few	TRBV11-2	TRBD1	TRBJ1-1	TGTGCCAGCAGCTTAGTTGCCCGTTTGAACAGGGGAGGCACTGAAGCTTTCTTT	CASSLVARLNRGGTEAFF
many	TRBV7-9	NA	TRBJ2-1	TGTGCCAGCAGCCCCAGGAATGAGCAGTTCTTC	CASSPRNEQFF
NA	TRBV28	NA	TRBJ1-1	TGTGCCAGCAGTTTAGACAGTCTTACCGAAGCTTTCTTT	CASSLDSLTEAFF
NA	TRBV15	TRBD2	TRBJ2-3	TGTGCCACCAGCAGCCTTCTAGCGGAACATACAGATACGCAGTATTTT	CATSSLLAEHTDTQYF
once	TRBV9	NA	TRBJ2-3	TGTGCCAGCAGCGTAGCTCTAGGGGACACAGATACGCAGTATTTT	CASSVALGDTDTQYF
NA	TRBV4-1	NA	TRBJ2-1	TGCGCCAGCAGCCGTGGAGGGACAACCTACAATGAGCAGTTCTTC	CASSRGGTTYNEQFF
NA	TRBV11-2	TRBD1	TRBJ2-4	TGTGCCAGCAGCCTCGGACAGGGTTTAGGGAACATTCAGTACTTC	CASSLGQGLGNIQYF
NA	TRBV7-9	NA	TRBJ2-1	TGTGCCAGCAGCTCGTCCGGGACCGTCGAGTCCTACAATGAGCAGTTCTTC	CASSSSGTVESYNEQFF
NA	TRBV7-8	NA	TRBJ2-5	TGTGCCAGCAGCTTAGCGGTGTTGGGTAGACAAGAGACCCAGTACTTC	CASSLAVLGRQETQYF
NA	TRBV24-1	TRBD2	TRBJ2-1	TGTGCCACCAGTGACAGGACTAGCGGGGGCCGGTACTACAATGAGCAGTTCTTC	CATSDRTSGGRYYNEQFF
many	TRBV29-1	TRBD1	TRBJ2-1	TGCAGCGTTGAAACGGGACAGGGGTCCTACAATGAGCAGTTCTTC	CSVETGQGSYNEQFF
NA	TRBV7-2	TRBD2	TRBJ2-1	TGTGCCAGCAGCGGGACTAGATCTGAGCAGTTCTTC	CASSGTRSEQFF
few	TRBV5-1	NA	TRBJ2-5	TGCGCCAGCAGCTTCCGGGCCTTTGGGGAGACCCAGTACTTC	CASSFRAFGETQYF
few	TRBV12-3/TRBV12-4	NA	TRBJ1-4	TGTGCCAGCAGTTTAGGGACAGAGGGTGCAACTAATGAAAAACTGTTTTTT	CASSLGTEGATNEKLFF
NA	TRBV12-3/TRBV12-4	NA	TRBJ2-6	TGTGCCAGCAGTCCCAACCCCTCCCTTGGGGCCAACGTCCTGACTTTC	CASSPNPSLGANVLTF
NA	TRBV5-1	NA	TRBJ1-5	TGCGCCAGCGGACCGGGGGGGAGCAATCAGCCCCAGCATTTT	CASGPGGSNQPQHF
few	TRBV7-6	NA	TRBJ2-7	TGTGCCAGCAGCTTAGCTTGGCCAGACAGCTACGAGCAGTACTTC	CASSLAWPDSYEQYF
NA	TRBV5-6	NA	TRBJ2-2	TGTGCCAGCAGCTCCGCCTTAGCCACCGGGGAGCTGTTTTTT	CASSSALATGELFF
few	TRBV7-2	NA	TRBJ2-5	TGTGCCAGCAGCTTAGAGGGGACGAAGTGGGGGACCCAGTACTTC	CASSLEGTKWGTQYF
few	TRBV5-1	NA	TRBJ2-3	TGCGCCAGCAGCTTGGAGAGGGCAGACGCAGATACGCAGTATTTT	CASSLERADADTQYF
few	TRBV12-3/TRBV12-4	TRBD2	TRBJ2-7	TGTGCCAGCGGTCTAGCGGGGGTTAGCTCCTACGAGCAGTACTTC	CASGLAGVSSYEQYF
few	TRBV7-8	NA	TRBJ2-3	TGTGCCAGCATATTAGCGGGCACAGATACGCAGTATTTT	CASILAGTDTQYF
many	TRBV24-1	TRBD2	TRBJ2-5	TGTGCCACCAGTGATAGCAGGGAGGGAGAGACCCAGTACTTC	CATSDSREGETQYF
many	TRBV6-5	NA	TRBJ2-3	TGTGCCAGCAGTTACTCAACCGGGACTCCTAGCACAGATACGCAGTATTTT	CASSYSTGTPSTDTQYF
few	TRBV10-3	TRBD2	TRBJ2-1	TGTGCCATCAGTGAGCCACCCGGACTAGCGCGGGGTGAGCAGTTCTTC	CAISEPPGLARGEQFF
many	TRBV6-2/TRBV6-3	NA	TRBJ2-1	TGTGCCAGCGGGTACAATGAGCAGTTCTTC	CASGYNEQFF
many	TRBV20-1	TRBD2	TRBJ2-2	TGCAGTGCATGGGGACCGGGAGGGTCGTCGGGGGAGCTGTTTTTT	CSAWGPGGSSGELFF
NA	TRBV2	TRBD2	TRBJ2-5	TGTGCCAGCAACCCGTTCAGCGGGGGCGGATGGGTAGAGACCCAGTACTTC	CASNPFSGGGWVETQYF
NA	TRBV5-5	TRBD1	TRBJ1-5	TGTGCCAGCAGCTTAGGACCGGGACAGGGAGAGCCCCAGCATTTT	CASSLGPGQGEPQHF
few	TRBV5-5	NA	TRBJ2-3	TGTGCCAGCAGCATCCCCACAGGTGGAAGCACAGATACGCAGTATTTT	CASSIPTGGSTDTQYF
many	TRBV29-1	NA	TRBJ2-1	TGCAGCGCTGAGTCCCCTATAGGGCAGCGAGATGAGCAGTTCTTC	CSAESPIGQRDEQFF
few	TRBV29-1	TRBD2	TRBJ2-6	TGCAGCGCTGGGGAGGGTGCTGGGGCCAACGTCCTGACTTTC	CSAGEGAGANVLTF
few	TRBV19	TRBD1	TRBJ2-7	TGTGCCAGTAGTAGGGACAGGCTCGAGCAGTACTTC	CASSRDRLEQYF
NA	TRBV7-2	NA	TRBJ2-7	TGTGCCAGCAGCTTCCGACAGGATTCTTACTACGAGCAGTACTTC	CASSFRQDSYYEQYF
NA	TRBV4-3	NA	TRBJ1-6	TGCGCCAGCAGCCAAGTTGTTTCAGGGTATAATTCACCCCTCCACTTT	CASSQVVSGYNSPLHF
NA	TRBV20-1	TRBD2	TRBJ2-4	TGCAGTGCTCCGACTAGCGGCATAGCCAAAAACATTCAGTACTTC	CSAPTSGIAKNIQYF
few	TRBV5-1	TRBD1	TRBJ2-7	TGCGCCAGCAGCTTAAATTCCCGGACAGGGGGAGGTGAGCAGTACTTC	CASSLNSRTGGGEQYF
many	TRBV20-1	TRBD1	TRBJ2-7	TGCAGTGCTAGAGGACCGGGACAGACATACTACGAGCAGTACTTC	CSARGPGQTYYEQYF
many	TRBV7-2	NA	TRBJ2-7	TGTGCCAGCAGCTTAGCTAGCGCTTCCTACGAGCAGTACTTC	CASSLASASYEQYF
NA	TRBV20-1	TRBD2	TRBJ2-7	TGCAGTGCTAGAGAGGCTAGCGGGAGTACCTACGAGCAGTACTTC	CSAREASGSTYEQYF
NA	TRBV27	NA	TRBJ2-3	TGTGCCAGCAGATTGAGGGGAAGGACAGATACGCAGTATTTT	CASRLRGRTDTQYF
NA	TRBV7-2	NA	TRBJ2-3	TGTGCCAGCAGCTTAGGGTGGCAGGGGAAGGGAGATACGCAGTATTTT	CASSLGWQGKGDTQYF
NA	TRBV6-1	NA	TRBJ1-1	TGTGCCAGCAGTCCCGCGGGGGGGACTGAAGCTTTCTTT	CASSPAGGTEAFF
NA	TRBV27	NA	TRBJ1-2	TGTGCCAGCCACCGGGACGGTAACTATGGCTACACCTTC	CASHRDGNYGYTF
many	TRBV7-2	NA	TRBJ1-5	TGTGCCAGCAGCCCCTGGGAACGACAGCCCCAGCATTTT	CASSPWERQPQHF
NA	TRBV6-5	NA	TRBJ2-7	TGTGCCAGCAGTTACAGAGGGGGGCAGTACTTC	CASSYRGGQYF
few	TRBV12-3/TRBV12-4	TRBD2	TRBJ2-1	TGTGCCAGCAGTCCCGGGGGTAGCGGGAGGAATGAGCAGTTCTTC	CASSPGGSGRNEQFF
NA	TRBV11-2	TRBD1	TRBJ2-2	TGTGCCAGCAGCTTGGAACCGGGACAGGGCCCGAACACCGGGGAGCTGTTTTTT	CASSLEPGQGPNTGELFF
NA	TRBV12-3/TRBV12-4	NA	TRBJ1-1	TGTGCCAGCAGTTTACACAGGGTGAACACTGAAGCTTTCTTT	CASSLHRVNTEAFF
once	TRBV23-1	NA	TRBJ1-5	TGCGCCAGCAGTCTAAGGGACCGGGAATTTAGCAATCAGCCCCAGCATTTT	CASSLRDREFSNQPQHF
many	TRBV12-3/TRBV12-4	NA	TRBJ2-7	TGTGCCAGCAGTTTATCTCCCAGGAGGTCCGAGCAGTACTTC	CASSLSPRRSEQYF
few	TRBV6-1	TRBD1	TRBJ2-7	TGTGCCAGCAGACAGGGGGAAACTAGGGAGCAGTACTTC	CASRQGETREQYF
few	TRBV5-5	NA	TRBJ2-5	TGTGCCAGCAGCGATAACAGGGTTGAGACCCAGTACTTC	CASSDNRVETQYF